This T cell receptor (beta chain) was recovered during a study of blood T cell repertoires in COVID-19. Only in-frame clones appear in the TCRdb table, and some are missing; sequencing was by immunoSEQ multiplex PCR. The sample contains roughly 430,000 clones, 88% of which appear only once. With 1 base removed from V and 3 bases from J, the gap between germline ends came to 9 bases. CDR1 and CDR2 (germline): PRHDT, FYEKMQ (reference sequence). The CDR3 consists of 14 residues. All enrollees were roughly 18 to 90 years old and from some 24 US areas. Grouping used clinical history reported by participants in a survey and questionnaire. This clone occurred a few times.

The sample consisted of PBMCs or T cells enriched from blood (not recorded which). The chain is built from TRBV13 and TRBJ1-2, with D possibly matching TRBD1 (5 bases). This sequence was found in a middle-aged woman with acute COVID-19. CDR3 nucleotides: TGTGCCAGCAGCTTAGAGGGCAGGGACTATGGCTACACCTTC. It translates to CASSLEGRDYGYTF.